Below, one T cell receptor (beta chain) is given with its context. This specimen belongs to a study of human T cells and chemical hapten exposure. Overall study context: Patches that contained 0.01% DPC were applied to the upper back and read at 6 days. Cases of alopecia areata, totalis or universalis occurred in a predominantly female patient group.

The CDR3 sequence is 14 residues long. Trimming removed 7 bases at V and 4 bases at J, with 16 bases between. TCRdb re-derived calls from the RACE reads in MiXCR, one entry per CDR3 protein. The data contain 300,000 to 350,000 distinct CDR3 sequences, approximately 6.9% of them singletons. Time point here: patch test 1, 2 weeks after DPC sensitization. Specified treatment: therapeutic diphenylcyclopropenone sensitization with weekly scalp DPC. The sequence derives from a woman between 18 and 29 years old with alopecia areata. Some clones in this sample may be carry-over from other donors' samples. The chain employs TRBV12-3 or TRBV12-4 and TRBJ1-2; D is possibly TRBD1 (6 bases). The sequencing used whole blood, collected in connection with sensitization to the hapten diphenylcyclopropenone (DPC). The CDR3 loop is CASTPSQDSYGYTF. The CDR3 bases are TGTGCCAGCACCCCGTCCCAGGACAGCTATGGCTACACCTTC.